The clone carrying this T cell receptor beta chain was observed a single time. Chemo-refractory metastatic non-small-cell lung cancer patients received focal radiation with ipilimumab CTLA-4 blockade. The entry originates in a study of radiotherapy plus CTLA-4 blockade in lung cancer. Whole-study context: Around 19% of enrolled patients responded objectively, and roughly 30% had disease control.

Clones were read by immunoSEQ multiplex PCR, and TCRdb kept only the in-frame ones, dropping some. The table includes around 56,000 clones, roughly 80% detected once. The input for sequencing was peripheral blood, taken from a patient treated with radiotherapy plus ipilimumab. This TCR derives from a human donor with non-small cell lung cancer who had a complete response to radiotherapy plus ipilimumab.

This chain's CDR3 is CASVAGTANTEAFF. CDR3 nucleotide sequence: TGTGCCAGCGTGGCGGGGACGGCGAACACTGAAGCTTTCTTT. This chain connects TRBV14 to TRBJ1-1; maybe TRBD1 (5 bases). The CDR3 spans 14 residues. Germline CDR1 SGHDN, CDR2 FVKESK. Trimming took off 8 bases at V and 1 base at J, with 14 bases between the two ends.